The clone carrying this T cell receptor (beta chain) is termed large. The antigen is unknown. The sample is drawn from a study of T cells after posttransplantation cyclophosphamide. A marrow graft followed busulfan-fludarabine conditioning, with cyclophosphamide on days +3 and +4. Germline-derived CDR1 and CDR2 are SGHAT and FQNNGV. V lost 5 bases and J lost 5, with 15 bases in between. The CDR3 has 14 residues. The table came from immunoSEQ multiplex PCR; TCRdb's copy has only in-frame clones and leaves some out. Seen here are more than 2,000 clones, roughly two thirds observed once, and the top ten hold 25% to 35%. Regarding the study as a whole: Donor-recipient repertoire similarity was low at 1-2 months, rising over year one.

This rearrangement joins TRBV11-2 to TRBJ1-2; D is possibly TRBD1 (6 bases). This specimen was PBMCs, taken 30 days after allogeneic stem cell transplant with posttransplant cyclophosphamide. This clonotype originated in a female patient in her fifties or sixties who received an allogeneic stem cell transplant from a related donor, was CMV-positive, and had no GVHD. Some T cells here may be from the graft donor. The CDR3 here is CASSPMGGAYGYTF. Here the CDR3 DNA reads TGTGCCAGCAGCCCAATGGGGGGGGCTTATGGCTACACCTTC.